The present T cell receptor (beta chain) was sequenced within a study of shared clonotypes between healthy human individuals. Notes on the study in general: The sharing of 4.5% to 6.5% of naive CD4 clonotypes was seen across a handful of donors.

The table came from immunoSEQ multiplex PCR; TCRdb's copy has only in-frame clones and leaves some out. The table records more than 1,200,000 clones, less than 99% of them present only once. Germline values: CDR1 MRHNA, CDR2 SNTAGT. The CDR3 contains 15 residues. V was clipped by 5 bases and J by 0 bases, with 11 bases between them. In regard to this clone: Its target is unknown.

V gene TRBV6-4 combines with J gene TRBJ2-1, with a possible D match to TRBD2 (6 bases). Sequenced material: naive CD4+ T cells sorted from blood. Subset specified: CD45RA+ positively selected. The clonotype comes from a man younger than 40 in good health. CDR3 in DNA: TGTGCCAGCAGTCGAGACGGGAGCTCCTACAATGAGCAGTTCTTC. Its translation: CASSRDGSSYNEQFF.